These 27 T cell receptor beta chains originate from one sample sequenced in a study of shared clonotypes between healthy human individuals. TCRdb's table, derived via immunoSEQ multiplex PCR, lists solely in-frame clones and lacks some. The data hold over a million clones, with over 95% observed a single time. Sequencing was performed on naive CD4+ T cells sorted from blood. The sample's subset: CD45RA+ positively selected. The receptors here all came from a man aged 25-45 years in good health.

This chain connects TRBV5-4 to TRBJ2-2; TRBD2 agrees at 8 bases. CDR1 SGHNT and CDR2 YYREEE come from the germline V gene (reference sequence). V lost 4 bases to trimming and J lost 4 bases; unmatched junction nucleotides: 6. The CDR3 covers 15 residues. The DNA of the CDR3 is TGTGCCAGCAGCCCGGGGGGGGCGACCACCGGGGAGCTGTTTTTT. It specifies CASSPGGATTGELFF.

V is TRBV19 and J is TRBJ2-4; D perhaps matches TRBD1 (6 bases). This CDR3 has 19 amino acids. Deletions cut 5 bases from V and 0 bases from J, with 23 bases between. CDR1 is LNHDA and CDR2 is SQIVND in the germline V gene (reference sequence). The CDR3 loop reads CASSVDRDTLGLAKNIQYF. CDR3 bases: TGTGCCAGTAGTGTCGACCGGGACACCCTCGGTTTAGCCAAAAACATTCAGTACTTC.

This chain uses TRBV19 with TRBJ2-5; possibly TRBD1 for D (5 bases). V was cut by 5 bases and J by 5 bases, with 12 bases left in between. Germline V gene lookup returns CDR1 LNHDA and CDR2 SQIVND (reference sequence). This CDR3 is 13 amino acids long. Here the CDR3 reads CASSLQGSETQYF. CDR3 DNA sequence: TGTGCCAGTAGTCTTCAGGGTTCTGAGACCCAGTACTTC.

The CDR3 nucleotides read TGTGCCAGCTCACCACTATTCCAGGGGCCCACAGATACGCAGTATTTT. This gives the protein CASSPLFQGPTDTQYF. The chain joins TRBV18 to TRBJ2-3; TRBD1 is a possible D gene (6 bases). The CDR3 spans 16 residues. Trimming cost V 1 base and J 2 bases, with 13 bases left between them. In germline, CDR1 is KGHSH, CDR2 LQKENI.

This chain links TRBV5-6 with TRBJ2-3, with 7 bases matching TRBD1. J lost 7 bases, V lost 3 bases, and 11 bases had no gene match. The CDR3 is made up of 15 amino acids. The germline V gene has CDR1 SGHDT and CDR2 YYEEEE. The CDR3: CASSSTGTRSNTQYF. For the CDR3, the DNA is TGTGCCAGCAGCTCGACAGGGACGCGGTCCAATACGCAGTATTTT.

This chain uses TRBV7-9 with TRBJ2-7; 9 bases match TRBD1. V shed 5 bases and J 2 bases; nucleotides not matched to a gene: 4. This CDR3 contains 14 residues. Germline V gives CDR1 SEHNR, CDR2 FQNEAQ (reference sequence). CDR3 sequence reads: CASSPGTGTYEQYF. In DNA, the CDR3 is TGTGCCAGCAGCCCCGGGACAGGGACCTACGAGCAGTACTTC.

V gene TRBV10-3 combines with J gene TRBJ2-7; tentatively, D is TRBD1 (5 bases). The germline V gene encodes CDR1 ENHRY and CDR2 SYGVKD. CDR3 size: 12 residues. The V gene lost 4 bases and the J gene lost 6 bases, with 10 bases spanning the gap. The CDR3 DNA follows: TGTGCCATCAGTGCAAGGGGCTCCGAGCAGTACTTC. It specifies CAISARGSEQYF.

The chain employs TRBV28 and TRBJ2-1, with D perhaps assigned TRBD1 or TRBD2 (5 bases each). Germline V CDR1 and CDR2: MDHEN, SYDVKM. There are 15 residues in the CDR3. Trimming took 2 bases from V and 2 from J, leaving 10 bases between them. The CDR3 region is CASSLKGPTYNEQFF. CDR3 nucleotide sequence: TGTGCCAGCAGTTTAAAGGGACCAACCTACAATGAGCAGTTCTTC.

This chain uses TRBV6-5 with TRBJ1-4; D gene unclear. The CDR3 contains 15 residues. The ends were cut back, 6 bases at V and 5 bases at J, with 16 bases in the middle. Germline CDR1 and CDR2: MNHEY and SVGAGI. CDR3 residues: CASRRDGAPNEKLFF. CDR3 DNA sequence: TGTGCCAGCAGACGCGACGGAGCCCCCAATGAAAAACTGTTTTTT.

The chain joins TRBV10-3 to TRBJ2-5; no reliable D call. The CDR3 is 14 residues long. CDR1 is ENHRY, CDR2 SYGVKD, per germline. With 8 bases removed from V and 5 bases from J, the gap between germline ends came to 18 bases. CDR3 bases: TGTGCCATCGACGTTCGTGGTGTGGAGGAGACCCAGTACTTC. Residues: CAIDVRGVEETQYF.

The V gene is TRBV7-9, the J gene TRBJ1-4; D is unclear. Trimming shortened V by 4 bases and J by 0 bases, and 6 bases separated the two germline ends. Germline V gene sequence: CDR1 SEHNR, CDR2 FQNEAQ (reference sequence). This CDR3 has 14 residues. The CDR3 nucleotides read TGTGCCAGCAGCTGGACGTCAACTAATGAAAAACTGTTTTTT. Translating it yields CASSWTSTNEKLFF. The full variable domain, rest sourced from reference TRBV7-9 and TRBJ1-4, is DTGVSQNPRHKITKRGQNVTFRCDPISEHNRLYWYRQTLGQGPEFLTYFQNEAQLEKSRLLSDRFSAERPKGSFSTLEIQRTEQGDSAMYLCASSWTSTNEKLFFGSGTQLSVL.

The chain employs TRBV30 and TRBJ2-7; no clear D gene. The CDR3 has 14 amino acids. Germline-derived CDR1 and CDR2 are GTSNPN and SVGIG (reference sequence). Trimming shortened V by 0 bases and J by 4 bases, and 13 bases separated the two germline ends. The CDR3 here is CAWSVPSLVYEQYF. Written as DNA, the CDR3 is TGTGCCTGGAGTGTACCCTCTCTAGTGTACGAGCAGTACTTC.

The V call is TRBV5-4, the J call TRBJ1-2; a possible D gene is TRBD1 (5 bases). CDR1 is SGHNT and CDR2 is YYREEE in the germline V gene (reference sequence). The ends were cut back, 4 bases at V and 8 bases at J, with 12 bases in the middle. The CDR3 spans 12 residues. The CDR3 nucleotides are TGTGCCAGCAGCCAGCAGGGCCGCGGCTACACCTTC. Translation gives CASSQQGRGYTF.

The chain recombines TRBV5-1 with TRBJ2-5; 7 nucleotides align to TRBD1. The CDR3 length is 18 residues. After removal of 4 bases from V and 3 bases from J, the junction contained 18 bases not matched to a gene. Germline V gene lookup returns CDR1 SGHRS and CDR2 YFSETQ. The CDR3 region is CASSPTMTGRRVKETQYF. CDR3 coding DNA: TGCGCCAGCAGCCCCACAATGACAGGGCGCCGAGTTAAAGAGACCCAGTACTTC.

On this clone: In the same sample, other DNA sequences code for this CDR3. The DNA of the CDR3 is TGTGCCAGCAGCTTAGGGGGGGATACGCAGTATTTT. It codes for CASSLGGDTQYF. The chain is built from TRBV11-2 and TRBJ2-3; the D gene could be TRBD1 or TRBD2 (5 bases each). This CDR3 spans 12 amino acids. V was cut by 1 base and J by 6 bases, with 5 bases left in between. Germline assignment: CDR1 SGHAT and CDR2 FQNNGV.

The genes are TRBV7-9 and TRBJ2-5; D is possibly TRBD1 or TRBD2 (5 bases each). Deletions cut 1 base from V and 7 bases from J, with 13 bases between. Germline-derived CDR1 and CDR2 are SEHNR and FQNEAQ (reference sequence). This CDR3 is 14 amino acids long. Written as DNA, the CDR3 is TGTGCCAGCAGCTTAGTGGGGACCATGGGGACCCAGTACTTC. It translates to CASSLVGTMGTQYF.

This chain uses TRBV28 with TRBJ1-1; no reliable D call. The germline V and J ends were trimmed by 5 bases and 3 bases, with 4 bases remaining between them. Germline V CDR1 and CDR2: MDHEN, SYDVKM. The CDR3 runs 11 residues. This chain's CDR3 is CASSRYTEAFF. CDR3 DNA: TGTGCCAGCAGTCGGTACACTGAAGCTTTCTTT. Filled out from reference TRBV28 and TRBJ1-1, the complete variable domain reads DVKVTQSSRYLVKRTGEKVFLECVQDMDHENMFWYRQDPGLGLRLIYFSYDVKMKEKGDIPEGYSVSREKKERFSLILESASTNQTSMYLCASSRYTEAFFGQGTRLTVV.

The V call is TRBV6-5, the J call TRBJ1-1; D is unclear. Trimming removed 6 bases from V and 0 bases from J, with 5 bases in between. This CDR3 has 12 residues. Germline V gene lookup returns CDR1 MNHEY and CDR2 SVGAGI. The CDR3 nucleotides are TGTGCCAGCAGGACCCTGAACACTGAAGCTTTCTTT. This codes for CASRTLNTEAFF.

The chain is built from TRBV4-1 and TRBJ2-3; 11 nucleotides align to TRBD1. This CDR3 has 17 amino acids. The germline V gene encodes CDR1 MGHRA and CDR2 YSYEKL. Trimming took 5 bases from V and 1 from J; bases not matched to a gene: 8. The CDR3 spells CASSAADRGLRTDTQYF. Here the CDR3 DNA reads TGCGCCAGCAGCGCAGCGGACAGGGGGCTCCGCACAGATACGCAGTATTTT.

V is TRBV5-4 and J is TRBJ1-1; no reliable D call. The V end was cut by 4 bases, the J end by 0 bases, with 4 bases between. The CDR3 totals 12 residues. Germline CDR1 is SGHNT and CDR2 is YYREEE (reference sequence). In DNA, the CDR3 is TGTGCCAGCAGCGCGGTGAACACTGAAGCTTTCTTT. Translating gives CASSAVNTEAFF.

Details on this clone: Other nucleotide sequences in the sample specify the same CDR3. V is TRBV5-1 and J is TRBJ2-7; tentative D call: TRBD2 (5 bases). With 0 bases removed from V and 3 bases from J, the gap between germline ends came to 10 bases. The CDR3 has 14 residues. Germline V gene sequence: CDR1 SGHRS, CDR2 YFSETQ. The chain's CDR3 is CASSLVSGNYEQYF. The CDR3 DNA reads TGCGCCAGCAGCTTGGTTTCCGGGAACTACGAGCAGTACTTC.

This sequence joins TRBV5-5 and TRBJ2-3, with TRBD2 matching 10 bases. The junction had 11 bases not matched to a gene; V was cut back by 2 bases and J by 2 bases. CDR3 length equals 18 residues. From germline, CDR1 is SGHKS and CDR2 YYEKEE (reference sequence). CDR3 DNA: TGTGCCAGCAGCTTAGGTACTTATAGCGGGAGGTCCACAGATACGCAGTATTTT. This encodes CASSLGTYSGRSTDTQYF.

This rearrangement joins TRBV18 to TRBJ2-3; perhaps TRBD2 as D (7 bases). V dropped 5 bases and J dropped 3 bases, with 30 bases sitting between them. Germline V gives CDR1 KGHSH, CDR2 LQKENI. The CDR3 is made up of 20 amino acids. The DNA for the CDR3 is TGTGCCAGCTCATCACTCCATACTTCCCGGGGGGCCGGGTGGACAGATACGCAGTATTTT. Translated, it gives CASSSLHTSRGAGWTDTQYF.

The chain uses TRBV25-1 and TRBJ2-3; 11 bases fit TRBD1. Germline values: CDR1 MGHDK, CDR2 SYGVNS. Trimming cost V 6 bases and J 7 bases; bases outside gene matches: 9. The CDR3 consists of 15 residues. CDR3 sequence (DNA): TGTGCCAGCAGCCCCCGGGACAGGGGGGCATATACGCAGTATTTT. Encoded protein: CASSPRDRGAYTQYF.

This chain connects TRBV20-1 to TRBJ2-7, with D unresolved. This CDR3 contains 10 residues. The V end lost 5 bases, the J end lost 7 bases, and 9 bases lay between the germline ends. Germline V lookup: CDR1 DFQATT, CDR2 SNEGSKA (reference sequence). CDR3 nucleotides: TGCAGTGCTTCAATCTTGGAGCAGTACTTC. Translation gives CSASILEQYF.

The genes are TRBV10-2 and TRBJ2-3; D is ambiguous. Germline V lookup: CDR1 WSHSY, CDR2 SAAADI. The CDR3 covers 12 residues. Trimming took off 5 bases at V and 4 bases at J, with 7 bases between the two ends. The CDR3 sequence: CASSLGADTQYF. The DNA of the CDR3 is TGCGCCAGCAGTCTTGGTGCAGATACGCAGTATTTT.

The rearrangement uses TRBV2 and TRBJ2-7, with 7 bases that match TRBD2. Germline loops: CDR1 SNHLY, CDR2 FYNNEI. The CDR3 has 13 residues. The V gene end was trimmed by 6 bases and the J gene end by 2 bases; junction bases not matched to a gene: 4. CDR3 sequence reads: CASSGEGTYEQYF. The DNA of the CDR3 is TGTGCCAGCAGCGGGGAGGGAACCTACGAGCAGTACTTC. The variable domain in full, with the rest retrieved from reference TRBV2 and TRBJ2-7, is EPEVTQTPSHQVTQMGQEVILRCVPISNHLYFYWYRQILGQKVEFLVSFYNNEISEKSEIFDDQFSVERPDGSNFTLKIRSTKLEDSAMYFCASSGEGTYEQYFGPGTRLTVT.